The 20 T cell receptor beta chains listed next were all sequenced from one sample in a study of regulatory T cells in long-lasting Graves disease. HTBI primers from iRepertoire and Arm-PCR of CDR3 regions yielded the TCR beta libraries. TCRdb analysed the multiplex PCR reads with MiXCR anew, one entry per CDR3 protein. This sample has hundreds of thousands of distinct CDR3 sequences, with about 20% found just once. Time point of the sample: persistent/refractory GD, antithyroid drugs over 5 years with positive TRAb. Preparation of the TCR library used RNA extracted from PBMCs. This sample comprised peripheral blood mononuclear cells (PBMCs), obtained when the disease was refractory, from a patient treated with antithyroid drugs. The receptors derive from a female donor with Graves disease.

The chain carries TRBV20-1 and TRBJ2-3; 12 nucleotides line up with TRBD2. The germline gives CDR1 DFQATT, CDR2 SNEGSKA (reference sequence). Trimming took 6 bases from V and 0 from J; bases not matched to a gene: 4. This CDR3 contains 15 residues. CDR3 DNA: TGCAGTGCCAGGACTAGCGGGGTCAGCACAGATACGCAGTATTTT. It encodes CSARTSGVSTDTQYF.

This clonotype was counted only a few times. The rearrangement uses TRBV5-4 and TRBJ1-1; D is unclear. In germline, CDR1 is SGHNT, CDR2 YYREEE (reference sequence). The CDR3 covers 15 residues. The V end was cut by 2 bases, the J end by 4 bases, with 15 bases between. CDR3 DNA: TGTGCCAGCAGCTTAATCGGAGGGTCGGGCACTGAAGCTTTCTTT. It encodes CASSLIGGSGTEAFF. Full variable domain (outside the CDR3, taken from reference TRBV5-4 and TRBJ1-1): ETGVTQSPTHLIKTRGQQVTLRCSSQSGHNTVSWYQQALGQGPQFIFQYYREEENGRGNFPPRFSGLQFPNYSSELNVNALELDDSALYLCASSLIGGSGTEAFFGQGTRLTVV.

This clonotype has just a few counts. The chain is built from TRBV5-6 and TRBJ2-5; D is uncertain. The ends were cut back, 2 bases at V and 3 bases at J, with 5 bases in the middle. The CDR3 totals 12 residues. Germline V gene sequence: CDR1 SGHDT, CDR2 YYEEEE. CDR3 in amino acids: CASSFLEETQYF. The CDR3 DNA reads TGTGCCAGCAGCTTTCTCGAAGAGACCCAGTACTTC. Full variable domain (outside the CDR3, taken from reference TRBV5-6 and TRBJ2-5): DAGVTQSPTHLIKTRGQQVTLRCSPKSGHDTVSWYQQALGQGPQFIFQYYEEEERQRGNFPDRFSGHQFPNYSSELNVNALLLGDSALYLCASSFLEETQYFGPGTRLLVL.

Ten or more counts support this clonotype. The V call is TRBV20-1, the J call TRBJ1-1; perhaps TRBD1 as D (5 bases). V dropped 1 base and J dropped 6 bases, with 6 bases sitting between them. The CDR3 has 11 residues. CDR1 and CDR2 from the germline V gene are DFQATT and SNEGSKA (reference sequence). The CDR3 sequence is CSARVQAEAFF. The CDR3, as DNA: TGCAGTGCTAGAGTACAGGCTGAAGCTTTCTTT.

This clonotype has just a few counts. The chain uses TRBV10-2 and TRBJ2-5; D call uncertain. Germline V gene sequence: CDR1 WSHSY, CDR2 SAAADI. The CDR3 length is 13 residues. The V end lost 3 bases, the J end lost 5 bases, and 10 bases lay between the germline ends. This CDR3 is CASSDGPSETQYF. In DNA, the CDR3 is TGCGCCAGCAGTGATGGACCGTCGGAGACCCAGTACTTC.

V and J are TRBV25-1 and TRBJ1-4, with D possibly matching TRBD1 (6 bases). There are 16 residues in the CDR3. Germline CDR1 MGHDK, CDR2 SYGVNS. The V end lost 3 bases, the J end lost 6 bases, and 17 bases lay between the germline ends. CDR3 coding DNA: TGTGCCAGCAGTGACCCGACAGGCCGAGGGGATGAAAAACTGTTTTTT. As protein: CASSDPTGRGDEKLFF. Full variable domain (missing parts from reference TRBV25-1 and TRBJ1-4): EADIYQTPRYLVIGTGKKITLECSQTMGHDKMYWYQQDPGMELHLIHYSYGVNSTEKGDLSSESTVSRIRTEHFPLTLESARPSHTSQYLCASSDPTGRGDEKLFFGSGTQLSVL.

This clonotype turned up a few times. The rearrangement joins TRBV6-2 or TRBV6-3 to TRBJ1-4, with 8 positions matching TRBD1. V shed 3 bases, J shed 8 bases, and the junction held 8 bases outside the gene matches. This CDR3 is built from 15 residues. Germline assignment: CDR1 MNHEY and CDR2 SVGEGT. CDR3 DNA sequence: TGTGCCAGCAGTTATTTGACAGGGGAAGGAGAAAAACTGTTTTTT. Its translation is CASSYLTGEGEKLFF.

This clonotype came up many times. The gene calls are TRBV20-1 and TRBJ2-1; 14 bases match TRBD2. This CDR3 is built from 14 residues. Trimming took 3 bases from V and 12 from J; bases not matched to a gene: 7. The germline gives CDR1 DFQATT, CDR2 SNEGSKA (reference sequence). CDR3 in amino acids: CSARVGLAGVGQFF. CDR3 nucleotides: TGCAGTGCTAGGGTGGGACTAGCGGGAGTAGGGCAGTTCTTC.

This clonotype was seen a few times. The chain carries TRBV20-1 and TRBJ2-1; TRBD2 agrees at 11 bases. Germline CDR1 reads DFQATT; CDR2 reads SNEGSKA (reference sequence). Trimming removed 2 bases from V and 6 bases from J; junction bases left unmatched: 6. The CDR3 is 15 amino acids. CDR3 sequence (DNA): TGCAGTGCTAGAAGAACTAGCGGGAGTCCCAATGAGCAGTTCTTC. The encoded protein is CSARRTSGSPNEQFF.

There are many counts of this clonotype. CDR3 sequence: CASTDIAKNIQYF. In DNA, the CDR3 is TGTGCCAGCACCGATATAGCCAAAAACATTCAGTACTTC. The gene calls are TRBV12-3 or TRBV12-4 and TRBJ2-4; D not certain. V dropped 7 bases and J dropped 0 bases, with 7 bases sitting between them. The CDR3 has 13 amino acids.

This clonotype was recorded many times. The chain carries TRBV7-2 and TRBJ1-2, with D tentatively TRBD1 (5 bases). V lost 6 bases to trimming and J lost 1 base, with 12 bases between them. The germline CDR1 and CDR2 sequences are SGHTA and FQGNSA. The CDR3 sequence is 14 residues long. CDR3 nucleotides: TGTGCCAGCAGTTTAAGCAGGGTTAACTATGGCTACACCTTC. This gives the protein CASSLSRVNYGYTF.

This clonotype was found many times. The J gene is TRBJ1-4, the V gene TRBV12-3 or TRBV12-4; possible D gene TRBD1, 5 bases. The CDR3 consists of 13 residues. V lost 5 bases, J lost 7 bases, and 11 bases lay in between. The CDR3 sequence is CASSLGAIEKLFF. The DNA of the CDR3 is TGTGCCAGCAGTCTCGGGGCAATTGAAAAACTGTTTTTT.

This clonotype was seen at least ten times. The rearrangement links TRBV28 to TRBJ1-5; D may be TRBD1 (5 bases). The CDR3 spans 13 residues. The germline V gene encodes CDR1 MDHEN and CDR2 SYDVKM. Trimming stripped 6 bases from V and 6 bases from J, with 12 bases between. In DNA, the CDR3 is TGTGCCAGCAGGAGGGGTTCGATTCAGCCCCAGCATTTT. It encodes CASRRGSIQPQHF.

This chain connects TRBV28 to TRBJ1-5; D is perhaps TRBD1 (5 bases). V lost 2 bases and J 6 bases, leaving 14 bases between the germline ends. The CDR3 runs to 15 residues. Germline CDR1 is MDHEN and CDR2 is SYDVKM. The CDR3 region is CASSLAGRAIQPQHF. As DNA, the CDR3 is TGTGCCAGCAGTTTAGCAGGGAGGGCTATTCAGCCCCAGCATTTT.

This clonotype was found many times. This sequence joins TRBV6-1 and TRBJ1-2; tentatively, D is TRBD1 (6 bases). The CDR3 runs 14 residues. Germline values: CDR1 MNHNS, CDR2 SASEGT. V was cut by 6 bases and J by 4 bases, with 15 bases left in between. CDR3 DNA sequence: TGTGCCAGCAGACTCGGACAGTGGGCCTATGGCTACACCTTC. It translates to CASRLGQWAYGYTF.

The chain links TRBV6-2 or TRBV6-3 to TRBJ2-2, with 8 bases lining up with TRBD1. Trimming took 4 bases from V and 1 from J; bases not matched to a gene: 5. The CDR3 loop spans 16 amino acids. Germline CDR1 and CDR2: MNHEY and SVGEGT. CDR3 in DNA: TGTGCCAGCAGTTCCGGACAGGGTGAGAACACCGGGGAGCTGTTTTTT. Protein: CASSSGQGENTGELFF.

This clonotype appeared a few times. The V gene is TRBV20-1, the J gene TRBJ2-7; no reliable D call. Trimming removed 6 bases at V and 6 bases at J, with 9 bases between. The CDR3 totals 10 residues. Germline lookup yields CDR1 DFQATT and CDR2 SNEGSKA (reference sequence). CDR3 DNA sequence: TGCAGTGCAGGAAGTCCCGAGCAGTACTTC. This gives the protein CSAGSPEQYF.

A note on this clonotype: This may stem from a read error, because a much larger clone lies one nucleotide away. The V call is TRBV28, the J call TRBJ1-5; maybe TRBD1 (5 bases). V lost 10 bases to trimming and J lost 0 bases, with 13 bases between them. The CDR3 contains 14 residues. Germline CDR1 and CDR2: MDHEN and SYDVKM. The CDR3: CATAAGHSNQPQHF. The CDR3 nucleotides are TGTGCCACCGCGGCAGGACATAGCAATCAGCCCCAGCATTTT.

In regard to this clonotype: Being one base from a much bigger clone, this may be a read error. The CDR3 end shows no conserved phenylalanine or tryptophan, and so a read error is likely. This rearrangement joins TRBV6-5 to TRBJ1-6; weak D call: TRBD1 (5 bases). This CDR3 has 14 residues. CDR1 MNHEY and CDR2 SVGAGI come from the germline V gene. V was clipped by 3 bases and J by 9 bases, with 12 bases between them. The CDR3 DNA reads as TGTGCCAGCAGTTATACTCAGGGAGGTTCACCCCTCCACCTT. Translation: CASSYTQGGSPLHL.

This clonotype was found many times. The chain links TRBV11-1 to TRBJ2-7; D is possibly TRBD1 (6 bases). V was clipped by 4 bases and J by 4 bases, with 14 bases between them. Germline assignment: CDR1 SGHAT and CDR2 FQDESV (reference sequence). This CDR3 contains 14 residues. CDR3 sequence: CASSSRGQFYEQYF. The CDR3 DNA follows: TGTGCCAGCAGCTCCCGCGGACAGTTTTACGAGCAGTACTTC.